These 29 T cell receptor beta chains share one sample of origin, sequenced in a study of T cell responses to AZD1222 COVID-19 vaccine. Clones were read by immunoSEQ multiplex PCR, and TCRdb kept only the in-frame ones, dropping some. The table lists about 140,000 clones, roughly 88% of them singletons. Sequencing used peripheral blood, obtained 28 days after the second AZD1222 dose. Receptor source: an adult who received the AZD1222 COVID-19 vaccine.

The DNA for the CDR3 is TGTGCCATCAGCGCCTCGGGGGCCCGAGCTTTCTTT. Amino acid sequence: CAISASGARAFF. This chain uses TRBV10-3 with TRBJ1-1; TRBD1 might be the D (6 bases). The CDR3 covers 12 residues. Trimming took off 6 bases at V and 10 bases at J, with 15 bases between the two ends. The germline gives CDR1 ENHRY, CDR2 SYGVKD.

This chain uses TRBV18 with TRBJ1-5; TRBD1 matches at 10 bases. The CDR3 covers 15 residues. Germline CDR1 KGHSH, CDR2 LQKENI. V shed 3 bases, J shed 6 bases, and the junction held 5 bases outside the gene matches. The CDR3 loop reads CASSPGTGEGQPQHF. The CDR3 nucleotides read TGTGCCAGCTCACCCGGGACAGGGGAGGGTCAGCCCCAGCATTTT.

This sequence joins TRBV28 and TRBJ1-1; possibly TRBD1 for D (5 bases). Germline V lookup: CDR1 MDHEN, CDR2 SYDVKM. The CDR3 spans 14 residues. The germline V and J ends were trimmed by 4 bases and 3 bases, with 12 bases remaining between them. The CDR3 loop is CASSWGTVDTEAFF. The CDR3 nucleotides are TGTGCCAGCAGTTGGGGGACGGTGGACACTGAAGCTTTCTTT. Full variable domain (rest looked up from reference TRBV28 and TRBJ1-1): DVKVTQSSRYLVKRTGEKVFLECVQDMDHENMFWYRQDPGLGLRLIYFSYDVKMKEKGDIPEGYSVSREKKERFSLILESASTNQTSMYLCASSWGTVDTEAFFGQGTRLTVV.

The chain uses TRBV20-1 and TRBJ2-4; 7 nucleotides match TRBD2. This CDR3 comprises 14 residues. Losses at the gene ends were 3 bases for V and 9 bases for J; bases not matched to a gene: 11. CDR1 DFQATT and CDR2 SNEGSKA come from the germline V gene (reference sequence). CDR3 DNA sequence: TGCAGTGCTAGTATCGCGGGAGAGCTGGGCATTCAGTACTTC. Translated: CSASIAGELGIQYF.

V usage is TRBV5-5 and J usage is TRBJ1-2; D is ambiguous. The V end lost 0 bases, the J end lost 4 bases, and 13 bases lay between the germline ends. CDR3 size: 15 residues. Germline V gene lookup returns CDR1 SGHKS and CDR2 YYEKEE (reference sequence). The CDR3: CASSLASSGVYGYTF. CDR3 bases: TGTGCCAGCAGCTTGGCCTCGTCAGGTGTCTATGGCTACACCTTC.

This chain uses TRBV28 with TRBJ1-1; tentatively, D is TRBD1 (5 bases). The V gene's germline CDR1 is MDHEN and CDR2 SYDVKM. The V gene lost 7 bases and the J gene lost 1 base, with 13 bases spanning the gap. The CDR3 covers 14 residues. This CDR3 reads CASTLGVSNTEAFF. The CDR3 DNA is TGTGCCAGCACCTTAGGGGTCTCGAACACTGAAGCTTTCTTT.

The CDR3 nucleotides are TGTGCCAGCAAACCGGGGGACAGGGTGATATGGAATGAGCAGTTCTTC. Translation: CASKPGDRVIWNEQFF. The chain links TRBV28 to TRBJ2-1, with 9 nucleotides matching TRBD1. The V gene end was trimmed by 7 bases and the J gene end by 7 bases; junction bases not matched to a gene: 14. The CDR3 length is 16 residues. The germline V gene encodes CDR1 MDHEN and CDR2 SYDVKM.

The chain recombines TRBV7-2 with TRBJ1-1; TRBD1 agrees at 8 bases. From germline, CDR1 is SGHTA and CDR2 FQGNSA. V was clipped by 5 bases and J by 1 base; unmatched bases: 3. The CDR3 sequence is 14 residues long. The CDR3 is CASSNTGGNTEAFF. The CDR3 DNA reads TGTGCCAGCAGCAATACAGGGGGGAACACTGAAGCTTTCTTT. Variable domain in full (rest from reference TRBV7-2 and TRBJ1-1): GAGVSQSPSNKVTEKGKDVELRCDPISGHTALYWYRQSLGQGLEFLIYFQGNSAPDKSGLPSDRFSAERTGGSVSTLTIQRTQQEDSAVYLCASSNTGGNTEAFFGQGTRLTVV.

The chain combines TRBV27 with TRBJ1-6; D is ambiguous. The length of the CDR3 is 17 residues. Trimming shortened V by 4 bases and J by 0 bases, and 13 bases separated the two germline ends. Germline values: CDR1 MNHEY, CDR2 SMNVEV (reference sequence). CDR3 sequence: CASSSRHTSSYNSPLHF. DNA for the CDR3: TGTGCCAGCAGTTCCCGCCATACGAGCTCCTATAATTCACCCCTCCACTTT.

The chain links TRBV6-1 to TRBJ1-3; D may be TRBD1 (6 bases). Looked up from germline, CDR1 is MNHNS and CDR2 is SASEGT. This CDR3 comprises 15 residues. V was trimmed by 2 bases and J by 2 bases, leaving 10 bases between them. CDR3 nucleotide sequence: TGTGCCAGCAGTGAACAGGGGAAGGCTGGAAACACCATATATTTT. It translates to CASSEQGKAGNTIYF.

Note on this clone: Relative to the germline gene, one junction end is altered; a read error may explain this. The V call is TRBV6-2 or TRBV6-3, the J call TRBJ2-1, with TRBD2 matching over 13 bases. Germline values: CDR1 MNHEY, CDR2 SVGEGT. The length of the CDR3 is 15 residues. CDR3 sequence reads: CASSSTSGGADEQLF. In DNA, the CDR3 is TGTGCCAGCAGTAGTACTAGCGGGGGGGCCGATGAGCAGCTCTTC.

The J gene is TRBJ1-5, the V gene TRBV6-1, with D maybe TRBD1 (6 bases). The V and J ends lost 2 bases and 3 bases respectively, with 17 bases between them. The CDR3 has 17 residues. Germline-derived CDR1 and CDR2 are MNHNS and SASEGT. CDR3 in amino acids: CASSEMWGTGSNQPQHF. The CDR3 DNA sequence: TGTGCCAGCAGTGAAATGTGGGGAACAGGGTCCAATCAGCCCCAGCATTTT.

This chain links TRBV5-1 with TRBJ2-7, with TRBD1 identical over 11 bases. The CDR3 consists of 14 residues. Germline-derived CDR1 and CDR2 are SGHRS and YFSETQ. The V and J ends lost 3 bases and 3 bases, in that order; junction bases with no gene match: 2. The CDR3 DNA reads TGCGCCAGCAGCTCCGGGACAGGGGGCTACGAGCAGTACTTC. It yields the protein CASSSGTGGYEQYF.

The V call is TRBV18, the J call TRBJ2-5; D is unclear. The V gene's germline CDR1 is KGHSH and CDR2 LQKENI. The CDR3 is made up of 13 amino acids. V was trimmed by 4 bases and J by 5 bases, leaving 11 bases between them. The CDR3 protein is CASSQHPQETQYF. The CDR3 DNA sequence: TGTGCCAGCTCACAACACCCCCAGGAGACCCAGTACTTC.

The chain links TRBV28 to TRBJ1-2; maybe TRBD1 (5 bases). V was pared by 6 bases and J by 3 bases, with 11 bases between. From germline, CDR1 is MDHEN and CDR2 SYDVKM. The length of the CDR3 is 13 residues. This CDR3 is CASSLGTDYGYTF. The CDR3 DNA reads TGTGCCAGCAGCCTCGGGACTGACTATGGCTACACCTTC.

V gene TRBV30 combines with J gene TRBJ1-2; D is possibly TRBD1 (6 bases). The CDR3 loop spans 14 amino acids. Looked up from germline, CDR1 is GTSNPN and CDR2 is SVGIG (reference sequence). The V and J ends lost 0 bases and 6 bases respectively, with 14 bases between them. DNA of the CDR3: TGTGCCTGGAGTGTACTGGGCGGGGGCGATGGCTACACCTTC. Translation gives CAWSVLGGGDGYTF.

This chain uses TRBV11-3 with TRBJ2-7; D not resolved. Germline lookup yields CDR1 SGHNT and CDR2 YENEEA. With 1 base removed from V and 0 bases from J, the gap between germline ends came to 7 bases. CDR3 size: 14 residues. In DNA, the CDR3 is TGTGCCAGCAGCTTAGGACCGATCTCCTACGAGCAGTACTTC. Protein product: CASSLGPISYEQYF.

V gene TRBV18 combines with J gene TRBJ2-5; D is uncertain. Germline CDR1 is KGHSH and CDR2 is LQKENI. This CDR3 region has 13 residues. Deletions cut 7 bases from V and 2 bases from J, with 11 bases between. The CDR3 reads CASCTAIQETQYF. Here the CDR3 DNA reads TGTGCCAGCTGCACCGCTATTCAAGAGACCCAGTACTTC.

The chain employs TRBV27 and TRBJ2-1; the D is unclear. The CDR3 totals 13 residues. Germline lookup yields CDR1 MNHEY and CDR2 SMNVEV (reference sequence). Trimming took 4 bases from V and 3 from J, leaving 7 bases between them. The CDR3 is CASSSVYYNEQFF. The CDR3 DNA is TGTGCCAGCAGTTCGGTGTACTACAATGAGCAGTTCTTC.

The J gene is TRBJ1-2, the V gene TRBV27, with TRBD1 as a possible D gene (6 bases). The CDR3 is made up of 15 amino acids. Germline-derived CDR1 and CDR2 are MNHEY and SMNVEV (reference sequence). Trimming removed 6 bases from V and 1 base from J, with 15 bases in between. CDR3 loop: CASSRGAAHNYGYTF. In DNA form, the CDR3 reads TGTGCCAGCAGCCGGGGGGCAGCCCATAACTATGGCTACACCTTC.

The chain employs TRBV27 and TRBJ1-2; the D gene is possibly TRBD1 (6 bases). Per the germline V gene, CDR1 is MNHEY and CDR2 is SMNVEV (reference sequence). The CDR3 is 14 residues long. V was shortened by 6 bases and J by 8 bases, with 19 bases between the two germline ends. This chain's CDR3 is CASSPRRGTSGYTF. In nucleotides, the CDR3 is TGTGCCAGCAGCCCGCGCAGGGGTACCTCGGGCTACACCTTC.

V and J are TRBV5-8 and TRBJ2-2; TRBD2 matches 10 bases. J was trimmed by 4 bases and V by 5 bases; bases with no gene match: 8. The CDR3 length is 16 residues. Germline lookup yields CDR1 SGHTS and CDR2 YDEGEE. CDR3 DNA: TGTGCCAGCAGTCCCGCCAGGACTAGCGGCACCGGGGAGCTGTTTTTT. Protein: CASSPARTSGTGELFF.

The chain employs TRBV7-9 and TRBJ1-5, with a possible D match to TRBD1 (5 bases). The CDR3 contains 15 residues. Trimming took 1 base from V and 7 from J, leaving 14 bases between them. Germline V gives CDR1 SEHNR, CDR2 FQNEAQ (reference sequence). The CDR3 DNA sequence: TGTGCCAGCAGCTTAGGAGGGACCCACGGGCAGCCCCAGCATTTT. It encodes CASSLGGTHGQPQHF.

The rearrangement links TRBV10-3 to TRBJ2-2; TRBD1 is a possible D gene (6 bases). With 7 bases removed from V and 3 bases from J, the gap between germline ends came to 15 bases. The length of the CDR3 is 15 residues. CDR1 and CDR2 from the germline V gene are ENHRY and SYGVKD. The CDR3 region has the DNA TGTGCCATCAAGGAGAGCAGGGGCGACACCGGGGAGCTGTTTTTT. Translation: CAIKESRGDTGELFF.

V and J are TRBV16 and TRBJ2-1, with D unclear. CDR1 and CDR2 (germline): KGHSY, FQNENV. Trimming shortened V by 4 bases and J by 6 bases, and 13 bases separated the two germline ends. The CDR3 sequence is 14 residues long. The CDR3 sequence is CASSLLAGGNEQFF. CDR3 nucleotide sequence: TGTGCCAGCAGCCTCCTCGCAGGTGGCAATGAGCAGTTCTTC.

This chain connects TRBV18 to TRBJ2-1; possible D gene TRBD1, 5 bases. Germline V lookup: CDR1 KGHSH, CDR2 LQKENI. The CDR3 extends over 13 amino acids. Trimming removed 3 bases from V and 6 bases from J, with 9 bases in between. CDR3 nucleotides: TGTGCCAGCTCACCGTCTGGGGCCAATGAGCAGTTCTTC. It codes for CASSPSGANEQFF.

J is TRBJ2-1 and V is TRBV5-1, with 10 positions matching TRBD1. This CDR3 contains 15 residues. V lost 5 bases and J lost 1; bases outside the gene matches: 3. Germline V CDR1 and CDR2: SGHRS, YFSETQ. CDR3 coding DNA: TGCGCCAGCAGAGGGACAGGGGATTCCTACAATGAGCAGTTCTTC. As protein: CASRGTGDSYNEQFF.

The V call is TRBV11-2, the J call TRBJ1-2; D is unresolved. The germline V gene has CDR1 SGHAT and CDR2 FQNNGV. The V gene lost 0 bases and the J gene lost 0 bases, with 5 bases spanning the gap. The CDR3 consists of 14 residues. CDR3 in DNA: TGTGCCAGCAGCTTAGATGCAGCTAACTATGGCTACACCTTC. Protein product: CASSLDAANYGYTF.

This clone was observed a handful of times. The chain is built from TRBV4-3 and TRBJ1-3; D call uncertain. With 0 bases removed from V and 1 base from J, the gap between germline ends came to 7 bases. Per the germline V gene, CDR1 is LGHNA and CDR2 is YSLEER. CDR3 length: 15 residues. Here the CDR3 DNA reads TGCGCCAGCAGCCAAGATGGGCGATCTGGAAACACCATATATTTT. This codes for CASSQDGRSGNTIYF.